Listed here are 29 T cell receptor beta chains from one sample, sequenced in a study of blood T cell repertoires in COVID-19. The data were produced by immunoSEQ multiplex PCR, yet TCRdb's version contains in-frame clones alone and is incomplete. The data show about 120,000 clones, 90% seen once. The specimen was peripheral blood. These receptors originate from a human donor with active COVID-19. The donor label of this sample is uncertain.

The rearrangement uses TRBV6-2 or TRBV6-3 and TRBJ1-2; D gene uncertain. CDR1 MNHEY and CDR2 SVGEGT come from the germline V gene. V was cut by 0 bases and J by 4 bases, with 9 bases left in between. CDR3 length equals 14 residues. The CDR3 is CASSYSRITYGYTF. CDR3 in DNA: TGTGCCAGCAGTTACTCGAGGATTACCTATGGCTACACCTTC.

V gene TRBV28 combines with J gene TRBJ1-3; tentatively, D is TRBD1 (6 bases). V was trimmed by 5 bases and J by 4 bases, leaving 18 bases between them. CDR1 MDHEN and CDR2 SYDVKM come from the germline V gene. This CDR3 spans 16 amino acids. CDR3 region: CASSPWAGASGNTIYF. The CDR3 DNA reads TGTGCCAGCAGTCCTTGGGCAGGGGCATCCGGAAACACCATATATTTT.

The chain couples TRBV6-6 to TRBJ1-2; TRBD1 agrees at 10 bases. The CDR3 loop spans 15 amino acids. The V gene end was trimmed by 4 bases and the J gene end by 0 bases; junction bases not matched to a gene: 2. The germline V gene encodes CDR1 MNHNY and CDR2 SVGAGI (reference sequence). CDR3 region: CASSSGTGANYGYTF. The CDR3 DNA reads as TGTGCCAGCAGTTCTGGGACAGGGGCTAACTATGGCTACACCTTC.

The chain links TRBV6-2 or TRBV6-3 to TRBJ2-1; 12 positions match TRBD2. Germline CDR1 reads MNHEY; CDR2 reads SVGEGT. The CDR3 is made up of 16 amino acids. The trim removed 8 bases at V and 9 bases at J, leaving 14 bases unmatched. CDR3 bases: TGTGCCAGCGGCCTCCTAGCGGGGGGGCCCGTTAGTGAGCAGTTCTTC. Protein: CASGLLAGGPVSEQFF.

The rearrangement uses TRBV7-9 and TRBJ2-3; 7 bases match TRBD1. The CDR3 is made up of 16 amino acids. The V gene's germline CDR1 is SEHNR and CDR2 FQNEAQ (reference sequence). J gave up 0 bases and V 5 bases, and 8 bases lay outside the gene matches. CDR3 sequence (DNA): TGTGCCAGCAGCCGTGAGACAGGGATTAGCACAGATACGCAGTATTTT. It encodes CASSRETGISTDTQYF.

This chain uses TRBV5-1 with TRBJ2-2, with 10 bases matching TRBD2. Germline V gene sequence: CDR1 SGHRS, CDR2 YFSETQ. V trimming: 4 bases; J trimming: 7 bases; junction bases outside the gene matches: 10. This CDR3 contains 16 residues. The CDR3 bases are TGCGCCAGCAGCCAAAGAACTAGCGGGGCCGGCGGGGAGCTGTTTTTT. It specifies CASSQRTSGAGGELFF. The variable domain in full, completed from reference TRBV5-1 and TRBJ2-2, reads KAGVTQTPRYLIKTRGQQVTLSCSPISGHRSVSWYQQTPGQGLQFLFEYFSETQRNKGNFPGRFSGRQFSNSRSEMNVSTLELGDSALYLCASSQRTSGAGGELFFGEGSRLTVL.

V gene TRBV5-1 combines with J gene TRBJ1-5, with D perhaps TRBD1 (5 bases). There are 15 residues in the CDR3. CDR1 is SGHRS and CDR2 is YFSETQ in the germline V gene. The V and J ends lost 0 bases and 0 bases respectively, with 7 bases between them. CDR3 loop: CASSLGQISNQPQHF. CDR3 sequence (DNA): TGCGCCAGCAGCTTGGGACAGATTAGCAATCAGCCCCAGCATTTT.

This clone has only one observation. The chain carries TRBV2 and TRBJ1-5; TRBD1 matches at 7 bases. CDR3 length: 14 amino acids. Per germline, CDR1 SNHLY and CDR2 FYNNEI. Trimming at V came to 4 bases and at J to 2 bases, leaving 2 bases not matched to a gene. In nucleotides, the CDR3 is TGTGCCAGCAGTGGTGGACAGGGCAATCAGCCCCAGCATTTT. Residues: CASSGGQGNQPQHF.

V and J are TRBV19 and TRBJ1-5, with no clear D. This CDR3 is 15 amino acids long. V shed 5 bases and J shed 6 bases, with 17 bases lying between them. Germline V gives CDR1 LNHDA, CDR2 SQIVND (reference sequence). CDR3 in amino acids: CASSPRERVSQPQHF. CDR3 nucleotide sequence: TGTGCCAGTAGTCCACGGGAGCGGGTAAGTCAGCCCCAGCATTTT.

The chain carries TRBV6-2 or TRBV6-3 and TRBJ2-1; possibly TRBD2 for D (5 bases). This CDR3 spans 13 amino acids. The germline gives CDR1 MNHEY, CDR2 SVGEGT. V was pared by 5 bases and J by 6 bases, with 11 bases between. CDR3 sequence reads: CASSLARFNEQFF. The CDR3 DNA reads TGTGCCAGCAGTCTAGCTAGGTTCAATGAGCAGTTCTTC.

This rearrangement joins TRBV10-1 to TRBJ1-5; D gene unclear. V lost 0 bases to trimming and J lost 7 bases, with 7 bases between them. The CDR3 runs to 13 residues. CDR1 and CDR2 (germline): WNHNN, SYGVQD (reference sequence). The DNA of the CDR3 is TGCGCCAGCAGTGAGTCGGCGGTGCAGCCCCAGCATTTT. Residues: CASSESAVQPQHF.

The rearrangement uses TRBV5-1 and TRBJ2-7; 7 bases agree with TRBD1. There are 15 residues in the CDR3. J lost 1 base, V lost 6 bases, and 10 bases had no gene match. Germline V CDR1 and CDR2: SGHRS, YFSETQ. The CDR3 nucleotides read TGCGCCAGCAAAAGTACAGGGGCCTCTTCCTACGAGCAGTACTTC. It codes for CASKSTGASSYEQYF.

The gene calls are TRBV19 and TRBJ1-4, with 8 positions matching TRBD1. Germline V lookup: CDR1 LNHDA, CDR2 SQIVND (reference sequence). V was pared by 5 bases and J by 3 bases, with 14 bases of the junction left unmatched. This CDR3 is 18 amino acids long. CDR3: CASSPEAGGGLSNEKLFF. The DNA for the CDR3 is TGTGCCAGTAGTCCAGAAGCAGGGGGCGGTCTATCTAATGAAAAACTGTTTTTT. Together with reference TRBV19 and TRBJ1-4, the CDR3 gives the full variable domain: DGGITQSPKYLFRKEGQNVTLSCEQNLNHDAMYWYRQDPGQGLRLIYYSQIVNDFQKGDIAEGYSVSREKKESFPLTVTSAQKNPTAFYLCASSPEAGGGLSNEKLFFGSGTQLSVL.

The rearrangement links TRBV28 to TRBJ1-4; 12 bases align to TRBD1. The CDR3 runs 15 residues. Germline V gene lookup returns CDR1 MDHEN and CDR2 SYDVKM. V gave up 2 bases and J gave up 8 bases; unmatched junction bases: 3. The CDR3 spells CASSLDGTGGEKLFF. DNA of the CDR3: TGTGCCAGCAGTTTAGACGGGACAGGGGGCGAAAAACTGTTTTTT.

The chain has TRBV7-3 and TRBJ1-1; D gene uncertain. The CDR3 has 13 residues. Germline V gene sequence: CDR1 SGHTA, CDR2 FQGTGA. V gave up 3 bases and J gave up 0 bases, with 5 bases separating them. Written as DNA, the CDR3 is TGTGCCAGCAGCTTGTTTATGAACACTGAAGCTTTCTTT. It encodes CASSLFMNTEAFF.

Only one count was recorded for this clone. The chain links TRBV9 to TRBJ2-1; 8 nucleotides agree with TRBD2. The CDR3 covers 17 residues. The ends lost 3 bases at V and 1 base at J; junction bases unmatched: 9. The germline CDR1 and CDR2 sequences are SGDLS and YYNGEE. DNA of the CDR3: TGTGCCAGCAGCGCCCTAATCGCGGGGGGTTCCTACAATGAGCAGTTCTTC. It codes for CASSALIAGGSYNEQFF.

The rearrangement uses TRBV5-1 and TRBJ1-2; 7 bases agree with TRBD1. The CDR3 contains 13 residues. Per germline, CDR1 SGHRS and CDR2 YFSETQ. The junction had 1 base not matched to a gene; V was cut back by 3 bases and J by 2 bases. The CDR3 bases are TGCGCCAGCAGCTGGGGACAGAACTATGGCTACACCTTC. Residues: CASSWGQNYGYTF.

The chain couples TRBV5-8 to TRBJ2-1; no reliable D call. CDR1 is SGHTS and CDR2 is YDEGEE in the germline V gene. Deletions cut 4 bases from V and 8 bases from J, with 13 bases between. The CDR3 runs to 13 residues. This chain's CDR3 is CASSPPLLYEQFF. The CDR3 DNA sequence: TGTGCCAGCAGCCCCCCCCTTCTTTATGAGCAGTTCTTC.

The CDR3 spells CASSLFVGGGGASTGELFF. The CDR3 DNA reads TGTGCCAGCAGCTTATTCGTGGGAGGCGGGGGGGCCAGCACCGGGGAGCTGTTTTTT. The V call is TRBV7-2, the J call TRBJ2-2; 9 bases line up with TRBD2. The CDR3 covers 19 residues. Trimming removed 2 bases from V and 4 bases from J; junction bases left unmatched: 14. The germline gives CDR1 SGHTA, CDR2 FQGNSA.

The chain has TRBV12-3 or TRBV12-4 and TRBJ2-1, with a tentative D call TRBD2 (6 bases). Trimming stripped 7 bases from V and 8 bases from J, with 15 bases between. The CDR3 contains 13 residues. The CDR3 here is CASTRLDNDEQFF. CDR3 sequence (DNA): TGTGCCAGCACCCGACTAGATAACGATGAGCAGTTCTTC.

This chain links TRBV6-6 with TRBJ2-2; 8 bases match TRBD1. Germline assignment: CDR1 MNHNY and CDR2 SVGAGI (reference sequence). This CDR3 comprises 14 residues. Trimming at V came to 6 bases and at J to 6 bases, leaving 6 bases not matched to a gene. The CDR3 protein is CASRSGGSSGELFF. DNA of the CDR3: TGTGCCAGCAGGTCAGGGGGCTCTTCCGGGGAGCTGTTTTTT.

The chain has TRBV7-9 and TRBJ1-2; 9 bases match TRBD1. Trimming cost V 3 bases and J 7 bases; bases outside gene matches: 9. The V gene's germline CDR1 is SEHNR and CDR2 FQNEAQ (reference sequence). The CDR3 is 15 amino acids. CDR3 protein: CASSLEWGQGGGYTF. The CDR3 DNA follows: TGTGCCAGCAGCTTGGAATGGGGACAGGGCGGTGGCTACACCTTC.

The gene calls are TRBV12-3 or TRBV12-4 and TRBJ2-5; D might be TRBD2 (5 bases). V lost 1 base to trimming and J lost 4 bases, with 7 bases between them. CDR3 length: 13 amino acids. Here the CDR3 DNA reads TGTGCCAGCAGTTTAGTGAGGGCAGAGACCCAGTACTTC. Its translation: CASSLVRAETQYF.

This rearrangement joins TRBV6-5 to TRBJ1-3, with a possible D match to TRBD1 (6 bases). The CDR3 totals 14 residues. Deletions cut 8 bases from V and 2 bases from J, with 13 bases between. CDR1 MNHEY and CDR2 SVGAGI come from the germline V gene. The CDR3 bases are TGTGCCAGCGGGGGGGCGCTGGCTGGAAACACCATATATTTT. Residues: CASGGALAGNTIYF.

V and J are TRBV6-2 or TRBV6-3 and TRBJ1-5; 7 bases map to TRBD1. J lost 0 bases, V lost 5 bases, and 4 bases had no gene match. This CDR3 comprises 15 residues. The germline V gene has CDR1 MNHEY and CDR2 SVGEGT. DNA for the CDR3: TGTGCCAGCAGTCCGGACAGGTATAGCAATCAGCCCCAGCATTTT. Its protein product is CASSPDRYSNQPQHF.

This chain connects TRBV25-1 to TRBJ2-7; the match to TRBD2 covers 9 bases. CDR3 length equals 15 residues. CDR1 and CDR2 from the germline V gene are MGHDK and SYGVNS. Germline trimming cut 4 bases from V and 10 bases from J; bases unmatched to any gene: 14. CDR3 loop: CASSVLAGGPTDQYF. CDR3 nucleotide sequence: TGTGCCAGCAGTGTCTTGGCGGGGGGGCCGACGGATCAGTACTTC.

V is TRBV5-1 and J is TRBJ2-3; D is possibly TRBD1 (6 bases). Germline CDR1 reads SGHRS; CDR2 reads YFSETQ. V shed 0 bases and J shed 3 bases, with 14 bases lying between them. This CDR3 region has 16 residues. CDR3 sequence (DNA): TGCGCCAGCAGCTTGGACAGGGCTCGGAGTACAGATACGCAGTATTTT. This codes for CASSLDRARSTDTQYF.

The CDR3 DNA follows: TGTGCCAGCAGCTTAGCAGGGCGGGGCAGGGGCAATCAGCCCCAGCATTTT. This sequence encodes CASSLAGRGRGNQPQHF. The J gene is TRBJ1-5, the V gene TRBV7-9, with D perhaps TRBD1 (5 bases). V shed 0 bases and J shed 2 bases, with 14 bases lying between them. Per germline, CDR1 SEHNR and CDR2 FQNEAQ (reference sequence). The CDR3 spans 17 residues.

The chain joins TRBV4-1 to TRBJ1-5; 7 nucleotides align to TRBD1. The ends lost 0 bases at V and 7 bases at J; junction bases unmatched: 3. Germline CDR1 MGHRA, CDR2 YSYEKL. CDR3 length: 14 residues. CDR3 in amino acids: CASSQDQGVQPQHF. The CDR3, as DNA: TGCGCCAGCAGCCAAGATCAGGGGGTACAGCCCCAGCATTTT.